Shown below are 9 T cell receptor beta chains from a single sample sequenced in a study of technical replicates of blood from a handful of donors. Clones were sequenced by immunoSEQ multiplex PCR, and TCRdb holds only the in-frame ones, with some missing. The data contain fewer than 90,000 clones, around 92% of them singletons. The sequenced sample consisted of T cells isolated from PBMCs. The receptors stem from a human donor in good health.

V is TRBV7-9 and J is TRBJ1-2, with 7 bases lining up with TRBD1. This CDR3 is 16 amino acids long. From germline, CDR1 is SEHNR and CDR2 FQNEAQ (reference sequence). V was clipped by 8 bases and J by 3 bases; unmatched bases: 15. The CDR3 sequence is CASGDGTVDFHYGYTF. The DNA for the CDR3 is TGTGCCAGCGGAGACGGGACAGTGGATTTTCACTATGGCTACACCTTC.

In DNA, the CDR3 is TGCGCCAGCAGCCGACAAATGCACTACGAGCAGTACTTC. It specifies CASSRQMHYEQYF. The rearrangement uses TRBV4-1 and TRBJ2-7; D ambiguous. Per the germline V gene, CDR1 is MGHRA and CDR2 is YSYEKL. Trimming pared 4 bases from V and 3 bases from J, leaving 10 bases between. CDR3 size: 13 residues.

The rearrangement links TRBV18 to TRBJ2-5; TRBD1 matches 8 bases. V trimming: 6 bases; J trimming: 3 bases; junction bases outside the gene matches: 6. Germline CDR1 and CDR2: KGHSH and LQKENI. The CDR3 runs 14 residues. This CDR3 is CASSLTGVKETQYF. CDR3 nucleotide sequence: TGTGCCAGCTCCCTGACAGGGGTTAAAGAGACCCAGTACTTC. Based on the CDR3 plus reference TRBV18 and TRBJ2-5, the full variable domain is NAGVMQNPRHLVRRRGQEARLRCSPMKGHSHVYWYRQLPEEGLKFMVYLQKENIIDESGMPKERFSAEFPKEGPSILRIQQVVRGDSAAYFCASSLTGVKETQYFGPGTRLLVL.

This chain uses TRBV9 with TRBJ2-1, with 11 bases matching TRBD2. V dropped 6 bases and J dropped 6; count of bases not matched to a gene: 11. This CDR3 has 16 residues. Germline assignment: CDR1 SGDLS and CDR2 YYNGEE. CDR3 DNA: TGTGCCAGCACCCTCCTCCCCCTAGCGGGAGGCAATGAGCAGTTCTTC. Its protein product is CASTLLPLAGGNEQFF.

This chain connects TRBV5-8 to TRBJ1-5, with D hard to call. Trimming took 0 bases from V and 5 from J, leaving 6 bases between them. Germline V gene lookup returns CDR1 SGHTS and CDR2 YDEGEE. This CDR3 has 13 amino acids. The CDR3 DNA sequence: TGTGCCAGCAGCTTGGCGGTCCATCAGCCCCAGCATTTT. It codes for CASSLAVHQPQHF.

In nucleotides, the CDR3 is TGTGCCAGCAGCGAACAGGGGAACTATGGCTACACCTTC. This translates into CASSEQGNYGYTF. The chain joins TRBV5-4 to TRBJ1-2; the match to TRBD1 covers 7 bases. This CDR3 has 13 amino acids. Germline trimming cut 4 bases from V and 2 bases from J; bases unmatched to any gene: 2. Looked up from germline, CDR1 is SGHNT and CDR2 is YYREEE (reference sequence).

This clone showed up just once. V is TRBV2 and J is TRBJ1-4; the match to TRBD1 covers 9 bases. This CDR3 has 14 amino acids. Germline V CDR1 and CDR2: SNHLY, FYNNEI. The V gene end was trimmed by 7 bases and the J gene end by 7 bases; junction bases not matched to a gene: 7. CDR3 sequence: CASTYTGGREKLFF. The DNA of the CDR3 is TGTGCCAGCACCTATACAGGGGGCCGTGAAAAACTGTTTTTT.

J is TRBJ2-3 and V is TRBV30, with 7 bases lining up with TRBD1. The CDR3 spans 14 residues. V dropped 4 bases and J dropped 1; count of bases not matched to a gene: 5. In germline, CDR1 is GTSNPN, CDR2 SVGIG (reference sequence). CDR3 region: CAWTGTVGTDTQYF. CDR3 DNA: TGTGCCTGGACCGGGACAGTGGGCACAGATACGCAGTATTTT.

V gene TRBV27 combines with J gene TRBJ2-3; TRBD2 matches 8 bases. This CDR3 spans 15 amino acids. CDR1 is MNHEY, CDR2 SMNVEV, per germline (reference sequence). V dropped 5 bases and J dropped 3; count of bases not matched to a gene: 7. CDR3 region: CASSRAGEGTDTQYF. The CDR3, as DNA: TGTGCCAGCAGTCGAGCGGGAGAAGGGACAGATACGCAGTATTTT.